This T cell receptor (beta chain) comes out of a study of T cell responses to AZD1222 COVID-19 vaccine. Whole-study results and caveats: Dominant CD4 TCR responses targeted spike regions 160-218 and 743-854. Most donors were white British, females outnumbered males, and clonal diversity was possibly underestimated. Just a handful of AZD1222 recipients tested seropositive at baseline.

Between the trimmed V and J ends, which lost 5 bases and 6 bases, there was a span of 20 bases. The CDR3 extends over 15 amino acids. Germline V gene sequence: CDR1 SGHVS, CDR2 FQNEAQ. This clone appeared once. What it binds is not known. TCRdb's table, derived via immunoSEQ multiplex PCR, lists solely in-frame clones and lacks some. This table holds some 150,000 clones, roughly 88% found once. The origin of this receptor is an adult in good health. Sequencing was performed on peripheral blood, taken on day 0 of AZD1222 vaccination. This rearrangement joins TRBV7-8 to TRBJ2-7; D may correspond to TRBD1 or TRBD2 (5 bases each). Written as DNA, the CDR3 is TGTGCCAGCAGCGCCCGAGGGACGGCGGCTCGCGAGCAGTACTTC. This sequence encodes CASSARGTAAREQYF. Looking up the rest from reference TRBV7-8 and TRBJ2-7 gives the full variable domain: GAGVSQSPRYKVAKRGQDVALRCDPISGHVSLFWYQQALGQGPEFLTYFQNEAQLDKSGLPSDRFFAERPEGSVSTLKIQRTQQEDSAVYLCASSARGTAAREQYFGPGTRLTVT.